One sample yielded the 15 T cell receptor beta chains listed below, sequenced in a study of cytomegalovirus exposure and HLA in healthy donors. A multiplex PCR was run with 60 Vbeta primers and 13 Jbeta primers. Assay: immunoSEQ multiplex PCR; the TCRdb copy retains only in-frame clones and omits some. The profile shows about 130,000 clones, 70% to 80% of them singletons. The sample was PBMCs. The receptors were sampled from a man younger than 35 in good health and CMV-seronegative.

V gene TRBV18 combines with J gene TRBJ2-1; TRBD2 agrees at 10 bases. Germline-derived CDR1 and CDR2 are KGHSH and LQKENI. This CDR3 is 16 amino acids long. After removal of 2 bases from V and 5 bases from J, the junction contained 6 bases not matched to a gene. The CDR3 region is CASSPRIAGGHNEQFF. DNA of the CDR3: TGTGCCAGCTCACCAAGGATAGCGGGAGGTCACAATGAGCAGTTCTTC.

This chain uses TRBV29-1 with TRBJ2-1; TRBD2 is a possible D gene (6 bases). This CDR3 region has 17 residues. In germline, CDR1 is SQVTM, CDR2 ANQGSEA. Trimming left V 5 bases short and J 0 bases short, with 20 bases between. CDR3 nucleotides: TGCAGCGTTTCAGGCCTTAGCGGCCAGAGCTCCTACAATGAGCAGTTCTTC. Its protein is CSVSGLSGQSSYNEQFF.

This clone appeared a few times. V usage is TRBV7-9 and J usage is TRBJ2-2; D is perhaps TRBD2 (6 bases). V shed 5 bases and J shed 6 bases, with 16 bases lying between them. Germline CDR1 is SEHNR and CDR2 is FQNEAQ (reference sequence). The CDR3 loop spans 15 amino acids. CDR3 DNA sequence: TGTGCCAGCAGCCGCCAGCTGTCTAGCGCCGGGGAGCTGTTTTTT. Amino acids: CASSRQLSSAGELFF.

V is TRBV19 and J is TRBJ1-5; 7 positions match TRBD1. J gave up 5 bases and V 7 bases, and 8 bases lay outside the gene matches. The CDR3 contains 14 residues. CDR1 and CDR2 from the germline V gene are LNHDA and SQIVND (reference sequence). CDR3 in amino acids: CASKLQGWDQPQHF. The CDR3 DNA sequence: TGTGCCAGTAAACTACAGGGGTGGGATCAGCCCCAGCATTTT.

This clone appeared once. V gene TRBV6-1 combines with J gene TRBJ2-1; 7 bases fit TRBD2. The V gene end was trimmed by 4 bases and the J gene end by 7 bases; junction bases not matched to a gene: 4. Germline CDR1 reads MNHNS; CDR2 reads SASEGT. This CDR3 spans 13 amino acids. CDR3 in amino acids: CASSGGGWNEQFF. The DNA of the CDR3 is TGTGCCAGCAGTGGGGGAGGGTGGAATGAGCAGTTCTTC.

This CDR3 is CASSVATGAYNEQFF. The DNA of the CDR3 is TGTGCCAGCAGCGTAGCGACAGGGGCCTACAATGAGCAGTTCTTC. The rearrangement uses TRBV9 and TRBJ2-1, with 8 bases identical to TRBD1. V was pared by 0 bases and J by 2 bases, with 1 base of the junction left unmatched. Germline V CDR1 and CDR2: SGDLS, YYNGEE. CDR3 length: 15 amino acids.

There are a few counts of this clone. The chain has TRBV2 and TRBJ1-1, with TRBD1 matching over 9 bases. Trimming at V came to 7 bases and at J to 1 base, leaving 10 bases not matched to a gene. Germline V gene sequence: CDR1 SNHLY, CDR2 FYNNEI. The CDR3 is 16 amino acids. In nucleotides, the CDR3 is TGTGCCAGCACCTTAGGAGGGACAGGGCGGAACACTGAAGCTTTCTTT. Its protein is CASTLGGTGRNTEAFF.

The rearrangement joins TRBV18 to TRBJ2-3; TRBD1 matches 10 bases. Germline CDR1 is KGHSH and CDR2 is LQKENI. The CDR3 totals 17 residues. V shed 3 bases and J 4 bases; nucleotides not matched to a gene: 10. As DNA, the CDR3 is TGTGCCAGCTCACCGGGAACATGGACAGGGGGGGCAGATACGCAGTATTTT. Translated, it gives CASSPGTWTGGADTQYF.

The chain has TRBV6-6 and TRBJ1-2, with 8 bases that match TRBD1. Germline V gives CDR1 MNHNY, CDR2 SVGAGI (reference sequence). Trimming took 8 bases from V and 4 from J; bases not matched to a gene: 9. This CDR3 is 14 amino acids long. The CDR3 loop is CASHPDRDSYGYTF. CDR3 nucleotide sequence: TGTGCCAGCCATCCGGACAGGGACTCCTATGGCTACACCTTC.

This chain connects TRBV6-5 to TRBJ1-2, with D perhaps TRBD1 (6 bases). V was pared by 2 bases and J by 2 bases, with 9 bases between. Germline CDR1 reads MNHEY; CDR2 reads SVGAGI. This CDR3 has 14 residues. CDR3 loop: CASSYPGGNYGYTF. CDR3 DNA: TGTGCCAGCAGTTACCCGGGGGGCAACTATGGCTACACCTTC.

The chain recombines TRBV30 with TRBJ2-3, with 9 bases that match TRBD2. This CDR3 is 18 amino acids long. Germline V gene data show CDR1 as GTSNPN and CDR2 as SVGIG (reference sequence). V shed 3 bases, J shed 4 bases, and the junction held 17 bases outside the gene matches. CDR3 sequence (DNA): TGTGCCTGGAGCCCACCTCGGGCGGGAGGGTATTGGTCAGATACGCAGTATTTT. Its translation is CAWSPPRAGGYWSDTQYF.

The chain employs TRBV2 and TRBJ2-1, with 7 bases identical to TRBD2. The CDR3 has 13 residues. V lost 4 bases and J lost 3; bases outside the gene matches: 0. Germline CDR1 and CDR2: SNHLY and FYNNEI. The CDR3 protein is CASSAGGYNEQFF. For the CDR3, the DNA is TGTGCCAGCAGTGCGGGGGGCTACAATGAGCAGTTCTTC.

CDR3 bases: TGTGCCATCAGTGAGAGGGCAGGGTGGGTTAGCAATCAGCCCCAGCATTTT. It encodes CAISERAGWVSNQPQHF. The chain employs TRBV10-3 and TRBJ1-5; D might be TRBD1 (5 bases). The ends were cut back, 2 bases at V and 0 bases at J, with 14 bases in the middle. CDR3 length: 17 amino acids. Germline CDR1 ENHRY, CDR2 SYGVKD.

The chain recombines TRBV14 with TRBJ2-2, with D perhaps TRBD1 (6 bases). The CDR3 consists of 16 residues. Germline CDR1 SGHDN, CDR2 FVKESK. Trimming cost V 0 bases and J 3 bases, with 11 bases left between them. The CDR3 region is CASSQDGSGDTGELFF. The CDR3 DNA reads as TGTGCCAGCAGCCAAGACGGCTCAGGGGACACCGGGGAGCTGTTTTTT. Full variable domain (outside the CDR3, taken from reference TRBV14 and TRBJ2-2): EAGVTQFPSHSVIEKGQTVTLRCDPISGHDNLYWYRRVMGKEIKFLLHFVKESKQDESGMPNNRFLAERTGGTYSTLKVQPAELEDSGVYFCASSQDGSGDTGELFFGEGSRLTVL.

This rearrangement joins TRBV6-1 to TRBJ2-7; a possible D gene is TRBD2 (6 bases). Germline-derived CDR1 and CDR2 are MNHNS and SASEGT. The V and J ends lost 0 bases and 3 bases respectively, with 12 bases between them. The CDR3 is 15 amino acids. The CDR3 sequence is CASSEAAGSIYEQYV. CDR3 coding DNA: TGTGCCAGCAGTGAAGCGGCGGGAAGCATCTACGAGCAGTACGTC.